One sample yielded the 3 T cell receptor beta chains listed below, sequenced in a study of blood T cell repertoires in COVID-19. Using immunoSEQ multiplex PCR, the repertoire was profiled, and TCRdb retains in-frame clones only, with some absent. The sample holds about 110,000 clones, about 85% seen once. Material for sequencing was peripheral blood. All receptors come from a human donor in a cohort sampled during active COVID-19.

The chain recombines TRBV20-1 with TRBJ2-5; D call uncertain. The CDR3 contains 10 residues. Per the germline V gene, CDR1 is DFQATT and CDR2 is SNEGSKA (reference sequence). V was clipped by 3 bases and J by 5 bases, with 4 bases between them. CDR3 region: CSARRETQYF. In nucleotides, the CDR3 is TGCAGTGCTAGGCGGGAGACCCAGTACTTC.

This clone occurred once. DNA for the CDR3: TGTGCCAGCAGTTCTTTCCTCAGGAAACAGTACGAGCAGTACTTC. Residues: CASSSFLRKQYEQYF. The chain combines TRBV28 with TRBJ2-7; D is uncertain. The CDR3 has 15 residues. V lost 4 bases to trimming and J lost 4 bases, with 17 bases between them. Germline V gene data show CDR1 as MDHEN and CDR2 as SYDVKM.

This chain links TRBV7-3 with TRBJ2-3; D might be TRBD2 (7 bases). The germline gives CDR1 SGHTA, CDR2 FQGTGA. CDR3 length: 15 residues. Between the trimmed V and J ends, which lost 5 bases and 5 bases, there was a span of 17 bases. CDR3 protein: CASSPHTGRGDTQYF. The CDR3 coding sequence is TGTGCCAGCAGCCCACACACAGGGAGGGGAGATACGCAGTATTTT. The variable domain in full, with the rest retrieved from reference TRBV7-3 and TRBJ2-3, is GAGVSQTPSNKVTEKGKYVELRCDPISGHTALYWYRQSLGQGPEFLIYFQGTGAADDSGLPNDRFFAVRPEGSVSTLKIQRTERGDSAVYLCASSPHTGRGDTQYFGPGTRLTVL.